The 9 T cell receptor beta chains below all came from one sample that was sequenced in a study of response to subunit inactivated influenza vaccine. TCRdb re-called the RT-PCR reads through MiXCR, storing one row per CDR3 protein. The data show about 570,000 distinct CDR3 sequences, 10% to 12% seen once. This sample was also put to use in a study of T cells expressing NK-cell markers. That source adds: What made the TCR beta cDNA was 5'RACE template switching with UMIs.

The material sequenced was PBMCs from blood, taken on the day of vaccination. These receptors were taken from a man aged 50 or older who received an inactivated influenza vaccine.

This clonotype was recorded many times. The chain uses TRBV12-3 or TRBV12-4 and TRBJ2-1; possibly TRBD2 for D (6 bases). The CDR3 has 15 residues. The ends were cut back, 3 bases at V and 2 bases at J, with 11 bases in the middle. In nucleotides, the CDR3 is TGTGCCAGCAGTTTCTTAGCGGACCCCTACAATGAGCAGTTCTTC. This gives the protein CASSFLADPYNEQFF.

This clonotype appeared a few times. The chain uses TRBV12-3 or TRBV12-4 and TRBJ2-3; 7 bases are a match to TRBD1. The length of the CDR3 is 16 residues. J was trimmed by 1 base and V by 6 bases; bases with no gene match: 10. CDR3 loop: CASRVTAGGGTDTQYF. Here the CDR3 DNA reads TGTGCCAGCAGGGTCACTGCAGGGGGAGGCACAGATACGCAGTATTTT.

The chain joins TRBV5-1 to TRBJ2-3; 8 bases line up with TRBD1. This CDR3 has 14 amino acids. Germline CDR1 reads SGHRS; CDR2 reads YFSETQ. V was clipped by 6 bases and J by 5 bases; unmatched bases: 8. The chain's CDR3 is CASTQDRVGDTQYF. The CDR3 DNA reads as TGCGCCAGCACCCAGGACAGGGTAGGAGATACGCAGTATTTT.

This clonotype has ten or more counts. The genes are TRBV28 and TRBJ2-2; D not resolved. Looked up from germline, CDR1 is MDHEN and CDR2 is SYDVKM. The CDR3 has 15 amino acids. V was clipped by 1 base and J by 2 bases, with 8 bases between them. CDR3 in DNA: TGTGCCAGCAGTTTATACAGAACCAACACCGGGGAGCTGTTTTTT. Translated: CASSLYRTNTGELFF.

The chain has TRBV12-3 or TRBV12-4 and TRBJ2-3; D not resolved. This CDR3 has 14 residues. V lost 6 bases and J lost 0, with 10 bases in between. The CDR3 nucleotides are TGTGCCAGCAGCTCTTCACCTAGCACAGATACGCAGTATTTT. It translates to CASSSSPSTDTQYF.

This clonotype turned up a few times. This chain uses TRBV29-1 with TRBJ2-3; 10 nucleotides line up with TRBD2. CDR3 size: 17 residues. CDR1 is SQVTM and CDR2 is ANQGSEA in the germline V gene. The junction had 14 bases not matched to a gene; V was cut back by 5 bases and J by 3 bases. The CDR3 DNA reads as TGCAGCGTTCTGGCTAGCGGGAGAAAGGGAAGGACAGATACGCAGTATTTT. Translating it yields CSVLASGRKGRTDTQYF.

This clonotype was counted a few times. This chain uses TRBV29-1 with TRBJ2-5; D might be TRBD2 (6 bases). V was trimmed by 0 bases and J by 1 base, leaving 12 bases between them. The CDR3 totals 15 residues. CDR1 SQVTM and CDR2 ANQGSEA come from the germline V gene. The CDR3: CSVEDLGLIQETQYF. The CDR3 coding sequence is TGCAGCGTTGAAGATCTTGGACTAATCCAAGAGACCCAGTACTTC.

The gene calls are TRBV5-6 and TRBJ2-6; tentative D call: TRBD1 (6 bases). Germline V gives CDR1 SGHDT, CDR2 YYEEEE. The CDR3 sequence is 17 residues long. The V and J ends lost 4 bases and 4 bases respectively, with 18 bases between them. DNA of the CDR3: TGTGCCAGCAGCCATTTACTACAGGGAACCGGGGCCAACGTCCTGACTTTC. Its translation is CASSHLLQGTGANVLTF.

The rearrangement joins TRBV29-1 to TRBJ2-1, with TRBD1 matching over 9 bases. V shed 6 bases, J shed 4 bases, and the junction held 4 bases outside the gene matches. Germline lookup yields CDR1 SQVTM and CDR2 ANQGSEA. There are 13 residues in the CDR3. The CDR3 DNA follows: TGCAGCGTAGCCGGGACAGGGTACAATGAGCAGTTCTTC. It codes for CSVAGTGYNEQFF.